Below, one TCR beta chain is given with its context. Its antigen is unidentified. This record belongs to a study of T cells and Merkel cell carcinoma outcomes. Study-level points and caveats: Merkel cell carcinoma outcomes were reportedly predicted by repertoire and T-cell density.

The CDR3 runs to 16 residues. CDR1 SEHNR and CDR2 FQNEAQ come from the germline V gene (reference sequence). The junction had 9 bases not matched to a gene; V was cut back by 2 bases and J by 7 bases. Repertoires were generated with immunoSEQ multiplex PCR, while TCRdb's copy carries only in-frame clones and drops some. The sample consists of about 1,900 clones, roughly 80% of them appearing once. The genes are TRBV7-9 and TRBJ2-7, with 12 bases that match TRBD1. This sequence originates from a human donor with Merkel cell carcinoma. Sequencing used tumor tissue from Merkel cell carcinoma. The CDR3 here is CASSLKGQGATWEQYF. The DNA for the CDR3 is TGTGCCAGCAGCTTAAAGGGACAGGGGGCGACGTGGGAGCAGTACTTC.